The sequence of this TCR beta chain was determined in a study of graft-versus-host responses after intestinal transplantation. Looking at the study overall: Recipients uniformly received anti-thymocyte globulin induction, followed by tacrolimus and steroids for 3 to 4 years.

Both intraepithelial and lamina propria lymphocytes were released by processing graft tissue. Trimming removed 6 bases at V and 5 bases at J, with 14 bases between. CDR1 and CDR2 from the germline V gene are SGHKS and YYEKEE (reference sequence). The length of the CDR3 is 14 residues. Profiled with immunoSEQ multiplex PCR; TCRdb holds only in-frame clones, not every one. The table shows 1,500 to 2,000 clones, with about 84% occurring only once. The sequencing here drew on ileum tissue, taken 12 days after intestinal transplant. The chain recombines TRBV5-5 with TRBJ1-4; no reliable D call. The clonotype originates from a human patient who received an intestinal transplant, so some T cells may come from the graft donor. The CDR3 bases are TGTGCCAGCACGACCGACCCCGGAAATGAAAAACTGTTTTTT. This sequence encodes CASTTDPGNEKLFF.